This TCR beta chain was sequenced during a study of blood T cell repertoires in COVID-19. Across the study: The United States, Italy and Spain were the sources of the acute and convalescent COVID-19 samples.

Profiling relied on immunoSEQ multiplex PCR, and the TCRdb table lists in-frame clones only, not all of them. The sample lists fewer than 150,000 clones; about 80% were seen once. The sequenced material came from peripheral blood. This receptor was obtained from an elderly woman in a cohort sampled during active or convalescent COVID-19.

This CDR3 is CASSLEQGSLTNEKLFF. CDR3 bases: TGTGCCAGCAGCTTGGAGCAGGGAAGTCTAACTAATGAAAAACTGTTTTTT. The chain has TRBV5-4 and TRBJ1-4; D may be TRBD1 (5 bases). There are 17 residues in the CDR3. The V end was cut by 0 bases, the J end by 1 base, with 13 bases between. Germline V gene data show CDR1 as SGHNT and CDR2 as YYREEE (reference sequence).